Listed here are 11 T cell receptor beta chains from one sample, sequenced in a study of cytomegalovirus exposure and HLA in healthy donors. It was with 60 Vbeta and 13 Jbeta primers that the PCR ran. Clones were read by immunoSEQ multiplex PCR, and TCRdb kept only the in-frame ones, dropping some. In the table there are 150,000 to 200,000 clones, 75% to 90% of which are singletons. The sample comprised PBMCs. These TCRs come from a man in his forties or fifties in good health and CMV-seropositive.

V gene TRBV5-1 combines with J gene TRBJ2-1; 7 nucleotides line up with TRBD1. The CDR3 covers 15 residues. Germline lookup yields CDR1 SGHRS and CDR2 YFSETQ. J was trimmed by 3 bases and V by 2 bases; bases with no gene match: 5. The CDR3 sequence is CASSLLGQHYNEQFF. CDR3 nucleotide sequence: TGCGCCAGCAGCTTATTGGGACAGCACTACAATGAGCAGTTCTTC.

The J gene is TRBJ1-1, the V gene TRBV5-1; D possibly corresponds to TRBD1 (6 bases). The germline V gene encodes CDR1 SGHRS and CDR2 YFSETQ. Between the trimmed V and J ends, which lost 0 bases and 5 bases, there was a span of 17 bases. The CDR3 is 16 residues long. DNA for the CDR3: TGCGCCAGCAGCTTGGGGGAGACCAGGGGTAATACTGAAGCTTTCTTT. Encoded protein: CASSLGETRGNTEAFF.

The genes are TRBV13 and TRBJ2-3, with 7 bases aligning to TRBD2. The CDR3 consists of 14 residues. CDR1 PRHDT and CDR2 FYEKMQ come from the germline V gene (reference sequence). With 8 bases clipped from V and 3 bases from J, the junction kept 8 bases outside the gene matches. As DNA, the CDR3 is TGTGCCAGCTTATGGGCGGGAGCGACAGATACGCAGTATTTT. Translation: CASLWAGATDTQYF.

The chain uses TRBV9 and TRBJ2-3; TRBD2 aligns across 8 bases. Germline V CDR1 and CDR2: SGDLS, YYNGEE. Unmatched junction bases numbered 9, after V lost 2 bases and J lost 7 bases. This CDR3 comprises 15 residues. CDR3: CASSVQAGDENTQYF. CDR3 bases: TGTGCCAGCAGCGTGCAAGCGGGAGATGAGAATACGCAGTATTTT. Looking up the rest from reference TRBV9 and TRBJ2-3 gives the full variable domain: DSGVTQTPKHLITATGQRVTLRCSPRSGDLSVYWYQQSLDQGLQFLIQYYNGEERAKGNILERFSAQQFPDLHSELNLSSLELGDSALYFCASSVQAGDENTQYFGPGTRLTVL.

The V gene is TRBV4-1, the J gene TRBJ2-3; TRBD1 matches 7 bases. Trimming cost V 4 bases and J 0 bases; bases outside gene matches: 13. CDR3 length equals 18 residues. Germline CDR1 and CDR2: MGHRA and YSYEKL. CDR3 DNA: TGCGCCAGCAGCCGGAGGTGGGACAGATCTACTAGCACAGATACGCAGTATTTT. Protein: CASSRRWDRSTSTDTQYF.

The chain links TRBV5-4 to TRBJ2-1, with unresolved D. The CDR3 runs 13 residues. V lost 3 bases and J lost 0, with 4 bases in between. Germline CDR1 is SGHNT and CDR2 is YYREEE (reference sequence). This CDR3 reads CASSSRSYNEQFF. In DNA form, the CDR3 reads TGTGCCAGCAGCTCCCGCTCCTACAATGAGCAGTTCTTC.

The sample holds a few counts of this clone. This chain connects TRBV19 to TRBJ2-1; TRBD2 aligns across 10 bases. Germline V lookup: CDR1 LNHDA, CDR2 SQIVND (reference sequence). After removal of 6 bases from V and 4 bases from J, the junction contained 12 bases not matched to a gene. The CDR3 consists of 17 residues. CDR3 sequence: CASSRTASGRRYNEQFF. The CDR3 DNA reads as TGTGCCAGTAGCCGGACAGCTAGCGGGAGAAGGTACAATGAGCAGTTCTTC.

This clone was recorded only once. V usage is TRBV7-9 and J usage is TRBJ1-2; a possible D gene is TRBD1 (6 bases). Germline V gene lookup returns CDR1 SEHNR and CDR2 FQNEAQ (reference sequence). The V end was cut by 5 bases, the J end by 4 bases, with 17 bases between. This CDR3 has 15 residues. Here the CDR3 reads CASSRTEDRAYGYTF. CDR3 DNA: TGTGCCAGCAGCCGAACAGAGGACAGAGCCTATGGCTACACCTTC.

The CDR3 here is CASSVAGRAGGSDEQFF. The CDR3 DNA reads TGTGCCAGCAGCGTAGCGGGTAGAGCGGGTGGGTCGGATGAGCAGTTCTTC. The chain carries TRBV9 and TRBJ2-1, with D possibly matching TRBD2 (6 bases). Trimming cost V 0 bases and J 8 bases, with 21 bases left between them. Looked up from germline, CDR1 is SGDLS and CDR2 is YYNGEE. This CDR3 has 17 residues.

The V call is TRBV9, the J call TRBJ2-1; 8 nucleotides line up with TRBD1. V lost 4 bases to trimming and J lost 11 bases; unmatched junction nucleotides: 8. CDR1 and CDR2 (germline): SGDLS, YYNGEE. The CDR3 loop spans 13 amino acids. The CDR3 nucleotides are TGTGCCAGCAGCATCCCAGGGGGCGCAAAGCAGTTCTTC. The encoded protein is CASSIPGGAKQFF.

This clone has just a few counts. The chain joins TRBV9 to TRBJ2-3; 8 bases agree with TRBD2. After removal of 3 bases from V and 5 bases from J, the junction contained 5 bases not matched to a gene. The CDR3 loop spans 14 amino acids. The germline V gene encodes CDR1 SGDLS and CDR2 YYNGEE. CDR3 bases: TGTGCCAGCAGCGACGGGGGGGCCAGAGATACGCAGTATTTT. Protein product: CASSDGGARDTQYF.